This TCR beta chain was sequenced in a study of human T cells and chemical hapten exposure. For the study at large: Sensitizing treatment utilized 2% DPC over a roughly 2 cm by roughly 2 cm portion of upper inner arm skin.

CDR1 is SGHVS and CDR2 is FNYEAQ in the germline V gene. This CDR3 has 14 residues. V lost 8 bases, J lost 8 bases, and 19 bases lay in between. This clonotype was counted many times. TCRdb re-derived calls from the RACE reads in MiXCR, one entry per CDR3 protein. The data show over 35,000 distinct CDR3 sequences, just under 9% seen once. Specified time point: patch test 2, 6 weeks after DPC sensitization. Noted treatment: therapeutic diphenylcyclopropenone sensitization with weekly scalp DPC. This TCR was sampled from a middle-aged woman with alopecia areata. Some clones in this sample may be carry-over from other donors' samples. This specimen was whole blood, taken in connection with sensitization to the hapten diphenylcyclopropenone (DPC). V usage is TRBV7-6 and J usage is TRBJ2-1, with D tentatively TRBD1 or TRBD2 (7 bases each). In nucleotides, the CDR3 is TGTGCCAGCCAACATTGGGAGGGGGCGTATGAGCAGTTCTTC. Encoded protein: CASQHWEGAYEQFF.